These T cell receptor beta chains were read from a single sample in a study of OX40 agonist ivuxolimab in advanced cancers. The repertoire was sequenced with immunoSEQ multiplex PCR; TCRdb's copy has only in-frame clones and lacks some. The table shows 65,000 to 85,000 clones, with 85% to 95% occurring only once. The sample in question was CD4+ or CD8+ T cells sorted from blood, obtained in a trial of the OX40 agonist ivuxolimab. The receptor source for this set is an adult with an advanced solid tumor such as melanoma, head and neck, liver or kidney cancer. CDR3s leave out the opening cysteine and the closing phenylalanine or tryptophan. A D gene is named only where the DNA matches it firmly.

J: TRBJ1-1
length: 13
D: NA
V: TRBV6-6
CDR3: ASSYPEGRNTEAF

J: TRBJ2-1
length: 13
D: TRBD1
V: TRBV4-1
CDR3: ASSQDRGRWNEQF

J: TRBJ2-4
length: 11
D: NA
V: TRBV27
CDR3: ASSWRGKNIQY

J: TRBJ2-5
length: 12
D: TRBD1
V: TRBV7-6
CDR3: ASSRTRQGETQY

J: TRBJ2-3
length: 10
D: NA
V: TRBV4-2
CDR3: ASSHLTDTQY

J: TRBJ1-2
length: 13
D: NA
V: TRBV7-2
CDR3: ASSLAGPTNYGYT

J: TRBJ2-7
length: 12
D: NA
V: TRBV7-2
CDR3: ASSSTARAYEQY

J: TRBJ2-7
length: 10
D: TRBD1
V: TRBV6-5
CDR3: ASSQGAHEQY

J: TRBJ2-5
length: 14
D: NA
V: TRBV7-2
CDR3: ASSLAPGVPQETQY

J: TRBJ2-1
length: 14
D: TRBD2
V: TRBV7-9
CDR3: ASSTTSGSGLNEQF

J: TRBJ1-1
length: 13
D: NA
V: TRBV5-1
CDR3: ASSLEEGANTEAF

J: TRBJ1-2
length: 12
D: NA
V: TRBV4-1
CDR3: ASTPSGVMDGYT

J: TRBJ2-4
length: 17
D: NA
V: TRBV7-2
CDR3: ASSPGRPAGPWDKNIQY

J: TRBJ1-2
length: 14
D: NA
V: TRBV4-3
CDR3: ASSQDRFGVSDGYT

J: TRBJ2-7
length: 13
D: NA
V: TRBV6-1
CDR3: ASSPPLGALYEQY

J: TRBJ2-1
length: 13
D: TRBD2
V: TRBV7-9
CDR3: ASARLAGSYNEQF

J: TRBJ1-2
length: 11
D: NA
V: TRBV5-1
CDR3: ASSWDRDYGYT

J: TRBJ1-1
length: 12
D: NA
V: TRBV7-2
CDR3: ASSPQFMNTEAF

J: TRBJ1-5
length: 13
D: NA
V: TRBV28
CDR3: ASSLVSAGNQPQH

J: TRBJ2-5
length: 13
D: NA
V: TRBV9
CDR3: ASSVAAQIGETQY

J: TRBJ2-7
length: 10
D: NA
V: TRBV9
CDR3: ASSDNPYEQY

J: TRBJ1-1
length: 11
D: NA
V: TRBV7-2
CDR3: ASKSRANTEAF

J: TRBJ1-1
length: 11
D: NA
V: TRBV7-6
CDR3: ASSLVLNTEAF

J: TRBJ2-7
length: 14
D: NA
V: TRBV11-2
CDR3: ASSPPSGGRAYEQY

J: TRBJ1-1
length: 12
D: NA
V: TRBV27
CDR3: ASSLGSGTTEAF

J: TRBJ2-7
length: 11
D: NA
V: TRBV6-1
CDR3: ASSPGGGYEQY

J: TRBJ2-7
length: 13
D: TRBD2
V: TRBV5-1
CDR3: ASSPPSGTSYEQY

J: TRBJ1-1
length: 14
D: TRBD1
V: TRBV19
CDR3: ASSIEGQGLNTEAF

J: TRBJ2-7
length: 14
D: TRBD1
V: TRBV7-9
CDR3: ASSPRGTDQRDEQY

J: TRBJ2-7
length: 14
D: NA
V: TRBV4-3
CDR3: ASSQAVGLSSYEQY

J: TRBJ2-3
length: 15
D: NA
V: TRBV4-1
CDR3: ASSQDLIAASTDTQY

J: TRBJ2-5
length: 14
D: TRBD2
V: TRBV4-3
CDR3: ASSQGVGGAGETQY